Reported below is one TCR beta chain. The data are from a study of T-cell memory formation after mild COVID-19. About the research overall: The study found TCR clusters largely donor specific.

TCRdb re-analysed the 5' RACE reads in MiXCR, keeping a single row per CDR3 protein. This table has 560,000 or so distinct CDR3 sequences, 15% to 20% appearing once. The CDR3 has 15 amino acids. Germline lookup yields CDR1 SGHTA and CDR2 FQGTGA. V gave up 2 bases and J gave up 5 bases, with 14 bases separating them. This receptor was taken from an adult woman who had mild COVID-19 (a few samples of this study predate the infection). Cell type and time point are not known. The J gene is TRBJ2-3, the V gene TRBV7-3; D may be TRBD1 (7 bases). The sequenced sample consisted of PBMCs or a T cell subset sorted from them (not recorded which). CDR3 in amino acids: CASSLGGTAQDTQYF. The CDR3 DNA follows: TGTGCCAGCAGCTTAGGCGGGACAGCTCAAGATACGCAGTATTTT. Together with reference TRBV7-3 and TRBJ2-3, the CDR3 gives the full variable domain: GAGVSQTPSNKVTEKGKYVELRCDPISGHTALYWYRQSLGQGPEFLIYFQGTGAADDSGLPNDRFFAVRPEGSVSTLKIQRTERGDSAVYLCASSLGGTAQDTQYFGPGTRLTVL.